The clone carrying this T cell receptor (delta chain) has a handful of counts. What it binds is not known. TCRdb has a much larger clone's protein, which differs at residue 13 from the translation of this DNA, likely because of a read error; what is shown is the protein translated from the DNA. There are 19 residues in the CDR3. V gave up 3 bases and J gave up 1 base, with 24 bases separating them. Germline CDR1 reads TSWWSYY; CDR2 reads QGS. The data are from a study of γδ T cells in repeated Plasmodium falciparum infection. TCRdb reprocessed the multiplex PCR reads through CATT. The sample has around 86,000 delta-chain clones; 1.4% are singletons. Vgamma9/Vdelta2+ and Vdelta2-negative gammadelta T cells were flow-sorted from PBMC for bulk sequencing. Study observations and caveats: Malian donors came from one small rural village, predominantly one ethnic group.

The TCR sequence derives from a pool of human donors (malaria-infected and uninfected, not separated). V gene TRDV1 combines with J gene TRDJ1; D is perhaps TRDD2 or TRDD3 (6 bases each). Since TCRdb gives no J gene, matching the DNA to germline was used here to assign it. Sequenced: gamma-delta T cells from blood. The DNA of the CDR3 is TGTGCTCTTGGGGATGACTATACGTGGGGGTTCCTATCCACCGATAAACTCATCTTT. Protein sequence: CALGDDYTWGFLSTDKLIF.